This T cell receptor beta chain was profiled in a study of vaccination and CD4 T cells after COVID-19. Study in general: Six males and four females, two of them Hispanic, were enrolled as convalescents. At a median 72 days (range 14 to 241) after dose two, post-vaccine samples were obtained.

Cultured CD4+ T-cell DNA underwent Oncomine TCR Beta short-read sequencing. One entry per CDR3 protein, called by TCRdb with MiXCR from the PCR reads. Here the sample spans some 10,000 distinct CDR3 sequences, roughly two fifths being singletons. Treatment indicated: approximately nine-day PBMC culture with coronavirus spike peptide pools or control peptides (ViraFEST assay). As concerns this clonotype: No antigen is known for it.

The CDR3 covers 13 residues. CDR1 and CDR2 from the germline V gene are MNHEY and SVGAGI. Trimming took off 4 bases at V and 4 bases at J, with 10 bases between the two ends. Sequencing was performed on CD4+ T cells from blood, cultured in vitro. The J gene is TRBJ1-2, the V gene TRBV6-5; D perhaps matches TRBD1 (5 bases). The source is a human donor who had recovered from COVID-19. CDR3 residues: CASSSGRVYGYTF. Here the CDR3 DNA reads TGTGCCAGCAGTTCGGGGCGCGTCTATGGCTACACCTTC.